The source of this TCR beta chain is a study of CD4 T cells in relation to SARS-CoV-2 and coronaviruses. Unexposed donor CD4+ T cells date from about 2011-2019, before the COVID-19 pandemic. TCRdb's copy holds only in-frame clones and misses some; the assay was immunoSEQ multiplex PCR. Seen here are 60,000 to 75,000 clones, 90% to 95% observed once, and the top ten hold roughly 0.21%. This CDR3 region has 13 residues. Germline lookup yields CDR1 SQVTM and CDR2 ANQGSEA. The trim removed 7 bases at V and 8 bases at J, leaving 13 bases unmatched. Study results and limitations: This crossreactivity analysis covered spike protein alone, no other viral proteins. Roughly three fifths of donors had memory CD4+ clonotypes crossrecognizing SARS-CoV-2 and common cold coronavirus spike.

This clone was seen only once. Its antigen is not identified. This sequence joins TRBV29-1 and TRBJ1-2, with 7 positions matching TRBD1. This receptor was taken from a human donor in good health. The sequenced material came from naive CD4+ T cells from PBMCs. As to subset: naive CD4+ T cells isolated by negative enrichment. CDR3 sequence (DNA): TGCAGCGCTACTACGCAGACAGGGAACGGCTACACCTTC. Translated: CSATTQTGNGYTF.